These 29 T cell receptor beta chains were all obtained from the same sample, sequenced in a study of blood T cell repertoires in COVID-19. Sequencing was performed with immunoSEQ multiplex PCR; in TCRdb, only in-frame clones are kept and a portion is missing. Among 140,000 to 150,000 clones listed, around 87% were seen once. The sequencing input was peripheral blood. The receptors shown here come from a young man with COVID-19, enrolled during active disease.

V usage is TRBV18 and J usage is TRBJ2-6; D is perhaps TRBD1 (6 bases). Per the germline V gene, CDR1 is KGHSH and CDR2 is LQKENI. The CDR3 is made up of 18 amino acids. V was shortened by 2 bases and J by 0 bases, with 14 bases between the two germline ends. In DNA form, the CDR3 reads TGTGCCAGCTCACCATCACAGGGTTTAAGCTCTGGGGCCAACGTCCTGACTTTC. Residues: CASSPSQGLSSGANVLTF.

This sequence joins TRBV9 and TRBJ2-3; TRBD2 matches 8 bases. CDR1 and CDR2 from the germline V gene are SGDLS and YYNGEE. The length of the CDR3 is 16 residues. J was trimmed by 0 bases and V by 0 bases; bases with no gene match: 3. As DNA, the CDR3 is TGTGCCAGCAGCGTAGGCGGGAGGCCAAGCACAGATACGCAGTATTTT. Translation gives CASSVGGRPSTDTQYF.

V and J are TRBV29-1 and TRBJ2-1, with D possibly matching TRBD2 (6 bases). V lost 3 bases and J 6 bases, leaving 18 bases between the germline ends. The CDR3 runs to 15 residues. Germline V lookup: CDR1 SQVTM, CDR2 ANQGSEA. The CDR3 nucleotides read TGCAGCGTTGAGGCCCCCGTGGCAGCGGGCAATGAGCAGTTCTTC. It is translated as CSVEAPVAAGNEQFF.

V and J are TRBV4-1 and TRBJ1-5; TRBD1 agrees at 8 bases. The V gene's germline CDR1 is MGHRA and CDR2 YSYEKL. Losses at the gene ends were 4 bases for V and 4 bases for J; bases not matched to a gene: 12. The CDR3 extends over 17 amino acids. The CDR3 sequence is CASSPTPPGQVNQPQHF. DNA of the CDR3: TGCGCCAGCAGCCCCACCCCCCCGGGACAGGTGAATCAGCCCCAGCATTTT.

The chain uses TRBV7-2 and TRBJ2-2, with 14 bases aligning to TRBD2. Trimming took 2 bases from V and 4 from J; bases not matched to a gene: 9. Germline assignment: CDR1 SGHTA and CDR2 FQGNSA. There are 19 residues in the CDR3. In DNA, the CDR3 is TGTGCCAGCAGCTTACTAGGGACTAGCGGGAGTGGGGGCACCGGGGAGCTGTTTTTT. Residues: CASSLLGTSGSGGTGELFF. The variable domain in full, completed from reference TRBV7-2 and TRBJ2-2, reads GAGVSQSPSNKVTEKGKDVELRCDPISGHTALYWYRQSLGQGLEFLIYFQGNSAPDKSGLPSDRFSAERTGGSVSTLTIQRTQQEDSAVYLCASSLLGTSGSGGTGELFFGEGSRLTVL.

This chain links TRBV30 with TRBJ1-5; D gene ambiguous. Germline V CDR1 and CDR2: GTSNPN, SVGIG (reference sequence). This CDR3 is 17 amino acids long. V was clipped by 0 bases and J by 1 base, with 16 bases between them. The CDR3 loop is CAWSVLGGGQSNQPQHF. DNA of the CDR3: TGTGCCTGGAGTGTTTTGGGAGGAGGGCAGAGCAATCAGCCCCAGCATTTT. Using reference TRBV30 and TRBJ1-5 for the parts outside the CDR3, the full variable domain is SQTIHQWPATLVQPVGSPLSLECTVEGTSNPNLYWYRQAAGRGLQLLFYSVGIGQISSEVPQNLSASRPQDRQFILSSKKLLLSDSGFYLCAWSVLGGGQSNQPQHFGDGTRLSIL.

The chain has TRBV2 and TRBJ2-7, with a weak D call TRBD1 (5 bases). CDR3 length: 14 residues. V dropped 1 base and J dropped 1 base, with 8 bases sitting between them. The V gene's germline CDR1 is SNHLY and CDR2 FYNNEI. CDR3 in amino acids: CASSEGGRSYEQYF. The CDR3 nucleotides are TGTGCCAGCAGTGAAGGGGGCAGATCCTACGAGCAGTACTTC.

Concerning this clone itself: Other DNA sequences in this specimen translate into the identical CDR3. This chain connects TRBV19 to TRBJ1-4; D is unresolved. V lost 4 bases, J lost 5 bases, and 11 bases lay in between. CDR1 is LNHDA, CDR2 SQIVND, per germline (reference sequence). The CDR3 length is 14 residues. DNA for the CDR3: TGTGCCAGTAGTACCAGGACGGGGAATGAAAAACTGTTTTTT. Its translation: CASSTRTGNEKLFF.

The chain is built from TRBV15 and TRBJ2-3, with D maybe TRBD1 (5 bases). Germline loops: CDR1 LNHNV, CDR2 YYDKDF (reference sequence). Trimming left V 5 bases short and J 0 bases short, with 15 bases between. CDR3 length: 16 residues. For the CDR3, the DNA is TGTGCCACCAGCGTCGGCAGGGTTCTAAGCACAGATACGCAGTATTTT. Protein sequence: CATSVGRVLSTDTQYF.

The chain recombines TRBV24-1 with TRBJ1-5, with 10 bases that match TRBD1. There are 16 residues in the CDR3. CDR1 KGHDR and CDR2 SFDVKD come from the germline V gene. The V and J ends lost 4 bases and 1 base, in that order; junction bases with no gene match: 3. This CDR3 is CATSDPGQGSNQPQHF. In DNA form, the CDR3 reads TGTGCCACCAGTGACCCGGGACAGGGGAGCAATCAGCCCCAGCATTTT.

The V and J genes are TRBV29-1 and TRBJ2-3; 7 nucleotides match TRBD2. From germline, CDR1 is SQVTM and CDR2 ANQGSEA. This CDR3 spans 13 amino acids. Unmatched junction bases numbered 9, after V lost 7 bases and J lost 5 bases. The CDR3 nucleotides read TGCAGCGCTTTTGAAAGGGAGGGAGATACGCAGTATTTT. Amino acids: CSAFEREGDTQYF.

The genes are TRBV4-3 and TRBJ2-7; 7 bases line up with TRBD1. J was trimmed by 7 bases and V by 4 bases; bases with no gene match: 10. The germline V gene encodes CDR1 LGHNA and CDR2 YSLEER. This CDR3 has 14 amino acids. The CDR3 here is CASSRYRDSYEQYF. CDR3 in DNA: TGCGCCAGCAGCCGTTACCGGGACAGTTATGAGCAGTACTTC.

The V call is TRBV11-2, the J call TRBJ2-3, with 7 bases fitting TRBD1. The germline gives CDR1 SGHAT, CDR2 FQNNGV. CDR3 size: 14 residues. The V gene end was trimmed by 4 bases and the J gene end by 2 bases; junction bases not matched to a gene: 3. Written as DNA, the CDR3 is TGTGCCAGCAGCTCGACAGGGCCCACAGATACGCAGTATTTT. Protein: CASSSTGPTDTQYF. The full variable domain, rest sourced from reference TRBV11-2 and TRBJ2-3, is EAGVAQSPRYKIIEKRQSVAFWCNPISGHATLYWYQQILGQGPKLLIQFQNNGVVDDSQLPKDRFSAERLKGVDSTLKIQPAKLEDSAVYLCASSSTGPTDTQYFGPGTRLTVL.

This chain connects TRBV4-3 to TRBJ1-1; D uncertain. Trimming stripped 1 base from V and 4 bases from J, with 19 bases between. The germline V gene encodes CDR1 LGHNA and CDR2 YSLEER. The CDR3 sequence is 17 residues long. CDR3 sequence: CASSQAPGRGIGTEAFF. The CDR3 DNA reads as TGCGCCAGCAGCCAAGCACCGGGGAGAGGGATAGGCACTGAAGCTTTCTTT.

The gene calls are TRBV24-1 and TRBJ2-1; 11 bases fit TRBD1. CDR1 is KGHDR and CDR2 is SFDVKD in the germline V gene. CDR3 length: 16 residues. The J segment lost 8 bases and the V segment lost 4 bases, leaving 9 bases of the junction unmatched. CDR3 DNA: TGTGCCACCAGTGACCCGGACAGGGGGCGCTTTGATGAGCAGTTCTTC. Protein product: CATSDPDRGRFDEQFF.

The chain links TRBV7-9 to TRBJ2-1; 11 bases are shared with TRBD2. CDR3 size: 16 residues. CDR1 and CDR2 (germline): SEHNR, FQNEAQ (reference sequence). The V and J ends lost 5 bases and 7 bases, in that order; junction bases with no gene match: 10. The CDR3 here is CASSLQTSGRLNEQFF. The CDR3, as DNA: TGTGCCAGCAGCCTACAAACTAGCGGGAGATTGAATGAGCAGTTCTTC.

The chain links TRBV7-3 to TRBJ1-6; TRBD1 matches 8 bases. J lost 10 bases, V lost 5 bases, and 10 bases had no gene match. Germline-derived CDR1 and CDR2 are SGHTA and FQGTGA. The CDR3 spans 15 residues. This CDR3 reads CASSRAGGGGSPLHF. CDR3 bases: TGTGCCAGCAGCCGCGCAGGGGGCGGTGGATCACCCCTCCACTTT.

This clone has a single count. The chain links TRBV19 to TRBJ1-1; 7 nucleotides line up with TRBD1. The CDR3 is 14 amino acids. The germline gives CDR1 LNHDA, CDR2 SQIVND (reference sequence). J was trimmed by 3 bases and V by 3 bases; bases with no gene match: 4. The CDR3 DNA sequence: TGTGCCAGTAGTATGAGGGGGCGCGACACTGAAGCTTTCTTT. It specifies CASSMRGRDTEAFF.

The chain is built from TRBV11-3 and TRBJ1-1; tentative D call: TRBD1 (5 bases). The V end was cut by 4 bases, the J end by 2 bases, with 8 bases between. In germline, CDR1 is SGHNT, CDR2 YENEEA. The CDR3 runs 13 residues. For the CDR3, the DNA is TGTGCCAGCAGCTCCAGGGTAAACACTGAAGCTTTCTTT. It specifies CASSSRVNTEAFF.

The rearrangement links TRBV6-2 or TRBV6-3 to TRBJ1-5; D gene unclear. Per germline, CDR1 MNHEY and CDR2 SVGEGT. V lost 6 bases and J 11 bases, leaving 14 bases between the germline ends. This CDR3 spans 12 amino acids. CDR3 residues: CASSASLSAQHF. The CDR3 DNA is TGTGCCAGCAGCGCTAGCCTCAGTGCCCAGCATTTT.

The rearrangement links TRBV25-1 to TRBJ1-2; weak D call: TRBD1 (5 bases). Germline lookup yields CDR1 MGHDK and CDR2 SYGVNS. The CDR3 has 14 amino acids. The ends were cut back, 1 base at V and 8 bases at J, with 14 bases in the middle. The CDR3 coding sequence is TGTGCCAGCAGTGAATCGGGCAGGGCTGGGGGCTACACCTTC. Translated: CASSESGRAGGYTF.

The J gene is TRBJ2-3, the V gene TRBV6-2 or TRBV6-3; 13 nucleotides line up with TRBD2. This CDR3 is 17 amino acids long. V was clipped by 2 bases and J by 2 bases; unmatched bases: 4. Per the germline V gene, CDR1 is MNHEY and CDR2 is SVGEGT. The CDR3 nucleotides are TGTGCCAGCAGTTACCCGGGACTAGCGGGGCCCACAGATACGCAGTATTTT. Residues: CASSYPGLAGPTDTQYF.

This chain connects TRBV5-1 to TRBJ1-5; 8 bases map to TRBD1. CDR1 and CDR2 (germline): SGHRS, YFSETQ. The CDR3 has 14 residues. Trimming took 4 bases from V and 6 from J; bases not matched to a gene: 6. CDR3 sequence reads: CASSLGQGGQPQHF. Written as DNA, the CDR3 is TGCGCCAGCAGCCTCGGACAGGGTGGTCAGCCCCAGCATTTT. The full variable domain, its missing parts supplied by reference TRBV5-1 and TRBJ1-5, is KAGVTQTPRYLIKTRGQQVTLSCSPISGHRSVSWYQQTPGQGLQFLFEYFSETQRNKGNFPGRFSGRQFSNSRSEMNVSTLELGDSALYLCASSLGQGGQPQHFGDGTRLSIL.

V and J are TRBV3-1 (or the pseudogene TRBV3-2) and TRBJ2-1, with 13 bases aligning to TRBD2. V was clipped by 0 bases and J by 1 base; unmatched bases: 9. The germline gives CDR1 LGHDT, CDR2 YNNKEL (reference sequence). CDR3 length equals 20 residues. CDR3 nucleotide sequence: TGTGCCAGCAGCCAAGATGCTGGACTAGCGGGAGTCCGGTCCTACAATGAGCAGTTCTTC. It is translated as CASSQDAGLAGVRSYNEQFF.

CDR3 residues: CASSRTGGETYEQYF. The CDR3 nucleotides read TGTGCCAGCAGCCGGACAGGGGGCGAAACCTACGAGCAGTACTTC. The chain is built from TRBV3-1 (or the pseudogene TRBV3-2) and TRBJ2-7, with 11 bases that match TRBD1. Germline V gene data show CDR1 as LGHDT and CDR2 as YNNKEL (reference sequence). Losses at the gene ends were 4 bases for V and 2 bases for J; bases not matched to a gene: 4. This CDR3 has 15 residues.

The chain is built from TRBV7-2 and TRBJ2-2, with 10 bases aligning to TRBD2. CDR1 is SGHTA and CDR2 is FQGNSA in the germline V gene. The CDR3 totals 15 residues. Trimming removed 3 bases from V and 7 bases from J; junction bases left unmatched: 5. The DNA of the CDR3 is TGTGCCAGCAGCTTGGCGCTAGCGGGGGACGGGGAGCTGTTTTTT. This codes for CASSLALAGDGELFF.

A remark on this clone: The junction shows a germline mismatch at one end, possibly a read error. The chain combines TRBV28 with TRBJ1-4; TRBD1 agrees at 8 bases. CDR3 length equals 15 residues. Germline-derived CDR1 and CDR2 are MDHEN and SYDVKM. CDR3 nucleotide sequence: TGTGCCAGCAGTTTACGGGACAGGTTGGGAGAAAAACTGCTTTTT. Amino acids: CASSLRDRLGEKLLF.

Written as DNA, the CDR3 is TGTGCCAGTAGTCCTGCCGGGGACAGAGGTTACAATGAGCAGTTCTTC. This translates into CASSPAGDRGYNEQFF. The rearrangement links TRBV19 to TRBJ2-1; TRBD1 agrees at 7 bases. Per germline, CDR1 LNHDA and CDR2 SQIVND (reference sequence). The CDR3 is 16 amino acids. Unmatched junction bases numbered 11, after V lost 5 bases and J lost 4 bases.

V gene TRBV9 combines with J gene TRBJ2-1; 9 bases match TRBD1. The germline gives CDR1 SGDLS, CDR2 YYNGEE. The ends lost 0 bases at V and 5 bases at J; junction bases unmatched: 3. CDR3 length: 15 amino acids. The DNA of the CDR3 is TGTGCCAGCAGCGTAGATGGGACAGGGAACAATGAGCAGTTCTTC. Translated, it gives CASSVDGTGNNEQFF.